This T cell receptor (beta chain) was sequenced during a study of blood T cell repertoires in COVID-19. Here immunoSEQ multiplex PCR was the method, and the copy in TCRdb shows in-frame clones only, minus some. This sample has under 200,000 clones, with 80% to 85% found just once. V was clipped by 7 bases and J by 7 bases; unmatched bases: 7. CDR3 length: 15 amino acids. Germline assignment: CDR1 MDHEN and CDR2 SYDVKM. The chain uses TRBV28 and TRBJ1-4; 12 positions agree with TRBD1. The receptor was isolated from a human donor with acute or convalescent COVID-19. The donor label of this sample is uncertain. The sequenced sample was peripheral blood. This CDR3 reads CASNNPGQGAEKLFF. CDR3 DNA: TGTGCCAGCAATAATCCGGGACAGGGGGCTGAAAAACTGTTTTTT. Filled out from reference TRBV28 and TRBJ1-4, the complete variable domain reads DVKVTQSSRYLVKRTGEKVFLECVQDMDHENMFWYRQDPGLGLRLIYFSYDVKMKEKGDIPEGYSVSREKKERFSLILESASTNQTSMYLCASNNPGQGAEKLFFGSGTQLSVL.